These T cell receptor beta chains were read from a single sample in a study of shared T cell receptors in the human thymus. TCRdb keeps only in-frame clones here, not all; method: immunoSEQ multiplex PCR. The sample lists roughly 410,000 clones, 95% occurring once. Material: thymocytes. The receptors shown here come from a human donor. The CDR3 runs from the conserved cysteine through the conserved F or W. D genes are given only for firm matches. Part of the rows lack a size; the others show once, few, many or a class for expanded clones.

CASSSTGVSYNEQFF	TGTGCCAGCAGTTCCACAGGGGTTTCCTACAATGAGCAGTTCTTC	TRBV28	15	TRBD1	TRBJ2-1	once
CASSDIAGDSYNEQFF	TGCGCCAGCAGCGACATCGCGGGAGATAGTTACAATGAGCAGTTCTTC	TRBV5-1	16	TRBD2	TRBJ2-1	.
CASSPKDYIPGQGANSYEQYF	TGTGCCAGCAGTCCCAAGGATTATATACCGGGACAGGGGGCAAATTCCTACGAGCAGTACTTC	TRBV28	21	TRBD1	TRBJ2-7	.
CASSQEGLAGCEQYF	TGTGCCAGCAGCCAGGAGGGACTAGCGGGATGCGAGCAGTACTTC	TRBV14	15	TRBD2	TRBJ2-7	.
CAISPIIGGGVGNTIYF	TGTGCCATCAGTCCGATAATCGGAGGGGGCGTCGGAAACACCATATATTTT	TRBV10-3	17	TRBD1	TRBJ1-3	.
CASSLKPGGSHYEQYF	TGTGCCAGCAGTTTGAAGCCCGGCGGGAGCCATTACGAGCAGTACTTC	TRBV27	16	TRBD2	TRBJ2-7	few
CASSKLNYSNQPQHF	TGTGCCAGCAGCAAGTTGAATTATAGCAATCAGCCCCAGCATTTT	TRBV11-3	15	.	TRBJ1-5	.
CASGLVPTGLLEGYTF	TGTGCTAGTGGTTTGGTACCTACAGGGTTATTGGAGGGCTACACCTTC	TRBV12-5	16	.	TRBJ1-2	.
CASRCDRDNEQFF	TGTGCCAGCAGATGTGACAGGGACAATGAGCAGTTCTTC	TRBV7-8	13	TRBD1	TRBJ2-1	once
CASTLRGGPSTDTQYF	TGTGCCAGCACCTTAAGGGGGGGCCCTAGCACAGATACGCAGTATTTT	TRBV28	16	.	TRBJ2-3	.
CASSLTSGGTDTQYF	TGTGCCAGCTCATTGACTAGCGGAGGCACAGATACGCAGTATTTT	TRBV18	15	TRBD2	TRBJ2-3	once
CASSFETGTPSYEQYF	TGTGCCAGCAGCTTCGAAACCGGGACACCTTCCTACGAGCAGTACTTC	TRBV7-2	16	.	TRBJ2-7	.
CASSAQYRGRGALNTEAFF	TGTGCCAGCAGCGCACAATACAGGGGGCGAGGGGCATTGAACACTGAAGCTTTCTTT	TRBV4-2	19	TRBD1	TRBJ1-1	once
CATSRAVSQPQHF	TGTGCCACCAGCAGGGCTGTTAGCCAGCCCCAGCATTTT	TRBV15	13	.	TRBJ1-5	.
CASSFTRRPSSGNTIYF	TGTGCCAGCAGCTTTACGAGACGTCCGAGCTCTGGAAACACCATATATTTT	TRBV5-8	17	.	TRBJ1-3	.
CASSTGTDYGYTF	TGTGCCAGCAGTACAGGGACGGACTATGGCTACACCTTC	TRBV6-5	13	.	TRBJ1-2	.
CASSQDRYGYTF	TGTGCCAGCAGCCAAGATCGCTATGGCTACACCTTC	TRBV14	12	.	TRBJ1-2	.
CASSSTDLNTEAFF	TGTGCCAGCAGCTCCACCGACCTGAACACTGAAGCTTTCTTT	TRBV7-9	14	.	TRBJ1-1	.
CAPIKGLAGRQFF	TGCGCCCCCATTAAGGGACTAGCGGGAAGGCAGTTCTTC	TRBV5-1	13	TRBD2	TRBJ2-1	.
CASSPPSGYNIHFTEAFF	TGTGCCAGCAGCCCCCCAAGTGGATACAACATACACTTCACTGAAGCTTTCTTT	TRBV5-6	18	.	TRBJ1-1	.
CASSQRGLTDTQYF	TGTGCCAGCAGCCAGCGGGGTCTCACAGATACGCAGTATTTT	TRBV5-8	14	TRBD2	TRBJ2-3	.
CASSLTSELATDTQYF	TGTGCCAGCAGTCTAACTAGCGAGCTGGCCACAGATACGCAGTATTTT	TRBV27	16	TRBD2	TRBJ2-3	.
CASSFLYNYQPSVSLDVSNQPQHF	TGTGCCAGCAGTTTTTTATACAACTACCAGCCCTCCGTTTCGTTGGACGTTAGCAATCAGCCCCAGCATTTT	TRBV28	24	.	TRBJ1-5	.
CASRTGTGNQPQHF	TGTGCCAGTAGGACCGGGACAGGCAATCAGCCCCAGCATTTT	TRBV19	14	TRBD1	TRBJ1-5	once
CASSSLDSGEDTQYF	TGTGCCAGCAGCTCCCTGGACTCTGGGGAAGATACGCAGTATTTT	TRBV7-8	15	.	TRBJ2-3	.
CASTRTGTGTNQPQHF	TGTGCCAGTACTCGGACCGGGACAGGTACCAATCAGCCCCAGCATTTT	TRBV19	16	TRBD1	TRBJ1-5	once
CASSEVLAGAVDTQYF	TGCGCCAGCAGTGAAGTACTAGCGGGAGCGGTGGATACGCAGTATTTT	TRBV10-1	16	TRBD2	TRBJ2-3	.
CAWSITHRSYEQYF	TGTGCCTGGAGTATAACCCACCGCTCCTACGAGCAGTACTTC	TRBV30	14	.	TRBJ2-7	once